The clone carrying this T cell receptor (beta chain) has a single count. Its antigen is undetermined. This entry comes from a study of cytomegalovirus exposure and HLA in healthy donors. A multiplex PCR was run with 60 Vbeta primers and 13 Jbeta primers. Clones were read by immunoSEQ multiplex PCR, and TCRdb kept only the in-frame ones, dropping some. The repertoire holds roughly 200,000 clones, with around 83% as singletons. Overall study results and limits: Later analysis associated a missense DCLRE1C variant with TCR beta V- and J-gene trimming.

The CDR3 has 16 residues. The V and J ends lost 0 bases and 2 bases, in that order; junction bases with no gene match: 4. Germline V gene lookup returns CDR1 SGHRS and CDR2 YFSETQ. This TCR was recovered from a middle-aged man in good health and CMV-seropositive. The sample comprised PBMCs. J is TRBJ2-5 and V is TRBV5-1, with TRBD1 matching 10 bases. DNA for the CDR3: TGCGCCAGCAGCTTGGCCTCGGGACAGGGGCAAGAGACCCAGTACTTC. It is translated as CASSLASGQGQETQYF.